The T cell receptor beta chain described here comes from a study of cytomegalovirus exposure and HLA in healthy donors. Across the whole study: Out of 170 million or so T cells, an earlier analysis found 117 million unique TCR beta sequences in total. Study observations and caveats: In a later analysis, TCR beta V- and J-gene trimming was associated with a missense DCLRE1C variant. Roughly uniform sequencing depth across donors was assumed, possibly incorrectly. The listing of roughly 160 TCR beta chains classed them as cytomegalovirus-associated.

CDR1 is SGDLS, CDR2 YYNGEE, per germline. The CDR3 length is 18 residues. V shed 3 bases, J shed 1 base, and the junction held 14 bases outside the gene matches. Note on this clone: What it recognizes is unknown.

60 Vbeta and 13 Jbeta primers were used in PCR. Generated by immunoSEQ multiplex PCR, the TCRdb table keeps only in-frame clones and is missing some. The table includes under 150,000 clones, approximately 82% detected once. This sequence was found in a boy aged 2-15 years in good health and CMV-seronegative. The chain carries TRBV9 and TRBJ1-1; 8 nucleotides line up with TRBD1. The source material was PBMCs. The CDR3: CASSGGRETGVENTEAFF. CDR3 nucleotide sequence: TGTGCCAGCAGCGGAGGGAGGGAGACAGGGGTGGAGAACACTGAAGCTTTCTTT.